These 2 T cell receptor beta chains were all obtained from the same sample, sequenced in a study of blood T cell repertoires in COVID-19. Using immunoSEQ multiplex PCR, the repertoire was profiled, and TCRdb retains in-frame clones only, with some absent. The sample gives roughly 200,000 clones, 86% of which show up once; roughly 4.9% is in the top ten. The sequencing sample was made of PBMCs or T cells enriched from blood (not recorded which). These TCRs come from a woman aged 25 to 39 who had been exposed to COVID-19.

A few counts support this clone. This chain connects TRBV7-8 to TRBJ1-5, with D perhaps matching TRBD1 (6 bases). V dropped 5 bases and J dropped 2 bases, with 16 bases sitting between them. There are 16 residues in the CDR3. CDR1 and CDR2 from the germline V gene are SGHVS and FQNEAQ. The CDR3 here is CASSPQGSGGNQPQHF. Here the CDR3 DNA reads TGTGCCAGCAGCCCGCAAGGGTCAGGGGGCAATCAGCCCCAGCATTTT.

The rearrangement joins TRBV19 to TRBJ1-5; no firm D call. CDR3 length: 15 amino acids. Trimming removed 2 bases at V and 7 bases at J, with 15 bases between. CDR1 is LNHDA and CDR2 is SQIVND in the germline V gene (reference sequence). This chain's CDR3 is CASSIIHSGGQPQHF. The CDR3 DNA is TGTGCCAGTAGTATAATACATTCAGGCGGGCAGCCCCAGCATTTT.